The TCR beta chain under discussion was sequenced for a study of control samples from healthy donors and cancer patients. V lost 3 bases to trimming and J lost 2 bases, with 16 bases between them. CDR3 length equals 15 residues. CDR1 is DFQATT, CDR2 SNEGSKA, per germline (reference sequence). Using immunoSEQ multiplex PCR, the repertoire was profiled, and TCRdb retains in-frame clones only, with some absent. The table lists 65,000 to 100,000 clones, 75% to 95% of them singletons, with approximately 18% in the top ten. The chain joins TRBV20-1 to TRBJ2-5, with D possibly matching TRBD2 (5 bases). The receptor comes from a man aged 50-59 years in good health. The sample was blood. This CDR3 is CSASGVTRLQETQYF. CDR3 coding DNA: TGCAGTGCTAGTGGGGTAACTAGGCTACAAGAGACCCAGTACTTC.